This TCR beta chain derives from a study of HIV-infected patients and healthy controls. The CDR3 has 14 amino acids. Trimming took 1 base from V and 0 from J, leaving 4 bases between them. From germline, CDR1 is SGHRS and CDR2 YFSETQ. By share of the sample, this clonotype is medium-sized. Follow-up blood was drawn about 14 weeks, roughly three months, after antiretroviral therapy began. No cell fractionation was done, so the repertoire covers all unsorted peripheral blood T cells. cDNA was made from approximately 0.55 ug RNA using alpha and beta constant primers. Using multiplexing indices, alpha and beta chain libraries were generated apart by chain-specific third strand synthesis. Each CDR3 protein gets one entry after TCRdb re-called the 5' RACE reads with MiXCR. The data hold 5,500 or so distinct CDR3 sequences, with around 9% observed a single time.

The sample in question was blood, obtained during antiretroviral therapy. This receptor was taken from an adult with HIV infection. The rearrangement uses TRBV5-1 and TRBJ2-2; D gene unclear. The CDR3 bases are TGCGCCAGCAGCTTGTTTCCGAACACCGGGGAGCTGTTTTTT. Amino acid sequence: CASSLFPNTGELFF.